This TCR beta chain emerged from a study of response to subunit inactivated influenza vaccine (dated by TCRdb to between 2017 and 2018). Looking at the study overall: The study used deep quantitative T cell receptor repertoire profiling to track responses to a trivalent subunit inactivated influenza vaccine. Study-level results and caveats: It was suggested by the authors that each seasonal influenza vaccination may recruit only a limited number of new T cells.

The cysteine opens and the phenylalanine closes a CDR3 of 11 amino acids. Kept here is only the CDR3 DNA, which spans 33 bases and is read in frame from base 1. The junction carries 4 bases between V and J, which are trimmed by 1 base and 7 bases respectively. For CDR1 and CDR2, the germline V gene (reference sequence) lists LGHDT and YNNKEL. The library was prepared using RT-PCR. TCRdb records Illumina HiSeq 2500 as the sequencer. TCRdb passed the public sequencing reads through fastp at Q25 and MiXCR, retaining productive beta sequences. Rows merge per CDR3 protein into single entries with the most common DNA and genes. A total of about 650,000 distinct CDR3 sequences appear in this sample, about a sixth of them only once. The ten largest clones take up more than 9% of the sample. Turning to this clonotype: The antigen it recognizes is unknown. Base qualities are missing; no much larger clone stands one base away.

Sequencing was performed on PBMCs from blood, taken 11 to 12 days after vaccination. The source of this sequence is a man aged 50-60 years who received an inactivated influenza vaccine. Donor details come from another sample of the same person, matched by shared clones. Recombination joined TRBV3-1 with TRBJ1-1; no D gene call is confident. The CDR3: CASSQAGEAFF. At the DNA level, the sequence is TGTGCCAGCAGCCAAGCCGGTGAAGCTTTCTTT.